These 29 T cell receptor beta chains came from one sample sequenced in a study of T cell responses to AZD1222 COVID-19 vaccine. This table comes from immunoSEQ multiplex PCR, and its TCRdb copy is limited to in-frame clones, with some not included. The sample has about 190,000 clones; approximately 91% are singletons. This sample comprised peripheral blood, obtained on day 0 of AZD1222 vaccination. The receptors were gathered from an adult in good health.

This sequence joins TRBV28 and TRBJ2-1; D possibly matches TRBD1 or TRBD2 (6 bases each). CDR1 is MDHEN and CDR2 is SYDVKM in the germline V gene. V was clipped by 8 bases and J by 6 bases, with 20 bases between them. The CDR3 totals 15 residues. For the CDR3, the DNA is TGTGCCAGCTGGAGAGGGGGACTCTCTCCCAATGAGCAGTTCTTC. Its protein product is CASWRGGLSPNEQFF.

The CDR3 protein is CASTPGATLQETQYF. The CDR3 DNA reads as TGTGCCAGCACCCCGGGGGCTACGCTACAAGAGACCCAGTACTTC. This rearrangement joins TRBV6-2 or TRBV6-3 to TRBJ2-5, with D possibly called TRBD1 or TRBD2 (6 bases each). The CDR3 runs to 15 residues. Trimming took 7 bases from V and 2 from J, leaving 17 bases between them. The germline CDR1 and CDR2 sequences are MNHEY and SVGEGT.

The rearrangement uses TRBV27 and TRBJ1-2, with TRBD1 as a possible D gene (6 bases). Trimming cost V 3 bases and J 2 bases, with 13 bases left between them. Germline V gives CDR1 MNHEY, CDR2 SMNVEV (reference sequence). This CDR3 has 15 residues. CDR3 loop: CASSFWGRGNYGYTF. CDR3 nucleotides: TGTGCCAGCAGTTTCTGGGGTAGGGGGAACTATGGCTACACCTTC.

The chain uses TRBV5-6 and TRBJ2-7; no reliable D call. The CDR3 length is 14 residues. V was cut by 4 bases and J by 3 bases, with 14 bases left in between. Germline CDR1 SGHDT, CDR2 YYEEEE. The CDR3 region has the DNA TGTGCCAGCAGCCCCTGGGGTGAGCACTACGAGCAGTACTTC. This codes for CASSPWGEHYEQYF.

The chain has TRBV18 and TRBJ1-6; 8 bases are shared with TRBD1. The V and J ends lost 4 bases and 13 bases, in that order; junction bases with no gene match: 9. CDR3 length: 14 amino acids. The germline gives CDR1 KGHSH, CDR2 LQKENI. CDR3 region: CASSQTGAPVPLHF. The CDR3 coding sequence is TGTGCCAGCTCACAGACAGGGGCCCCAGTCCCCCTCCACTTT.

The rearrangement links TRBV5-5 to TRBJ2-7, with D perhaps TRBD2 (6 bases). The V gene's germline CDR1 is SGHKS and CDR2 YYEKEE (reference sequence). CDR3 length: 16 residues. Trimming stripped 4 bases from V and 1 base from J, with 18 bases between. The DNA of the CDR3 is TGTGCCAGCAGCCACCCGCCGGGGGTTCTTTCCTACGAGCAGTACTTC. It codes for CASSHPPGVLSYEQYF.

The chain links TRBV7-9 to TRBJ2-7; 7 bases align to TRBD1. CDR3 length: 15 residues. Germline CDR1 and CDR2: SEHNR and FQNEAQ (reference sequence). V was clipped by 1 base and J by 7 bases; unmatched bases: 10. The CDR3 DNA follows: TGTGCCAGCAGCTTAGGGGCAGGGGGTTCGGGGGAGCAGTACTTC. It encodes CASSLGAGGSGEQYF. The full variable domain, its missing parts supplied by reference TRBV7-9 and TRBJ2-7, is DTGVSQNPRHKITKRGQNVTFRCDPISEHNRLYWYRQTLGQGPEFLTYFQNEAQLEKSRLLSDRFSAERPKGSFSTLEIQRTEQGDSAMYLCASSLGAGGSGEQYFGPGTRLTVT.

This clone was seen just once. The gene calls are TRBV19 and TRBJ1-5, with 9 positions matching TRBD1. The germline V gene has CDR1 LNHDA and CDR2 SQIVND (reference sequence). The CDR3 has 14 residues. Trimming removed 4 bases from V and 6 bases from J; junction bases left unmatched: 4. The CDR3 nucleotides are TGTGCCAGTAGTACCAGGGACAGGGCTCAGCCCCAGCATTTT. Translating gives CASSTRDRAQPQHF.

The chain couples TRBV18 to TRBJ1-6, with D tentatively TRBD1 (5 bases). Trimming removed 3 bases at V and 6 bases at J, with 12 bases between. This CDR3 spans 15 amino acids. The germline V gene encodes CDR1 KGHSH and CDR2 LQKENI. The CDR3 DNA follows: TGTGCCAGCTCACCGTCAGGGTCGCGTAATTCACCCCTCCACTTT. It codes for CASSPSGSRNSPLHF.

CDR3 sequence: CASRIMGSYEQYF. In nucleotides, the CDR3 is TGTGCCAGCCGCATCATGGGGTCCTACGAGCAGTACTTC. The V call is TRBV27, the J call TRBJ2-7; no firm D call. Trimming cost V 8 bases and J 1 base, with 12 bases left between them. CDR1 is MNHEY, CDR2 SMNVEV, per germline (reference sequence). This CDR3 region has 13 residues.

The chain recombines TRBV25-1 with TRBJ1-1, with a weak D call TRBD1 (5 bases). Trimming left V 0 bases short and J 7 bases short, with 12 bases between. CDR3 length equals 14 residues. Germline CDR1 is MGHDK and CDR2 is SYGVNS. CDR3 bases: TGTGCCAGCAGTGAATACTCCGGGGCAGGTGAAGCTTTCTTT. It yields the protein CASSEYSGAGEAFF.

The V gene is TRBV19, the J gene TRBJ2-5, with D perhaps matching TRBD2 (5 bases). This CDR3 has 14 residues. Germline CDR1 and CDR2: LNHDA and SQIVND (reference sequence). V was cut by 3 bases and J by 0 bases, with 8 bases left in between. The CDR3, as DNA: TGTGCCAGTAGTATTGGCGGGTACCAAGAGACCCAGTACTTC. Translating gives CASSIGGYQETQYF.

The chain couples TRBV20-1 to TRBJ1-2; the D is unclear. Trimming removed 3 bases at V and 6 bases at J, with 11 bases between. CDR1 DFQATT and CDR2 SNEGSKA come from the germline V gene (reference sequence). The CDR3 consists of 12 residues. The CDR3 loop is CSASPQAHGYTF. The CDR3 nucleotides are TGCAGTGCTAGTCCCCAGGCCCATGGCTACACCTTC.

The chain couples TRBV6-5 to TRBJ2-2; D gene uncertain. The CDR3 is 12 amino acids. Germline assignment: CDR1 MNHEY and CDR2 SVGAGI. Trimming left V 5 bases short and J 7 bases short, with 8 bases between. CDR3: CASSPISGELFF. CDR3 sequence (DNA): TGTGCCAGCAGTCCCATCAGCGGGGAGCTGTTTTTT.

This clone was recorded a few times. The chain combines TRBV6-4 with TRBJ2-3, with 14 bases aligning to TRBD2. V was pared by 7 bases and J by 3 bases, with 15 bases of the junction left unmatched. This CDR3 is 19 amino acids long. Germline V gene sequence: CDR1 MRHNA, CDR2 SNTAGT. The CDR3 reads CASIRLAGGPELSTDTQYF. DNA for the CDR3: TGTGCCAGCATTAGACTAGCGGGGGGGCCTGAGTTATCGACAGATACGCAGTATTTT.

The chain has TRBV19 and TRBJ1-2; D may be TRBD1 (5 bases). The V gene's germline CDR1 is LNHDA and CDR2 SQIVND (reference sequence). The CDR3 is 16 residues long. Trimming left V 3 bases short and J 0 bases short, with 14 bases between. DNA for the CDR3: TGTGCCAGTAGTATTACAGGCAGGCCAACTAACTATGGCTACACCTTC. Its protein product is CASSITGRPTNYGYTF.

The chain carries TRBV18 and TRBJ2-3, with D unresolved. Germline V CDR1 and CDR2: KGHSH, LQKENI. Trimming shortened V by 2 bases and J by 4 bases, and 16 bases separated the two germline ends. The CDR3 runs 16 residues. This CDR3 reads CASSPSSPTRPDTQYF. CDR3 nucleotide sequence: TGTGCCAGCTCACCAAGTTCCCCAACCCGCCCAGATACGCAGTATTTT.

V usage is TRBV5-1 and J usage is TRBJ1-1, with D maybe TRBD1 (6 bases). CDR1 and CDR2 from the germline V gene are SGHRS and YFSETQ. The V end lost 4 bases, the J end lost 7 bases, and 11 bases lay between the germline ends. The length of the CDR3 is 12 residues. CDR3 DNA: TGCGCCAGCAGCACTGACAGGTTTGAAGCTTTCTTT. Amino acids: CASSTDRFEAFF.

V gene TRBV7-2 combines with J gene TRBJ2-5; 8 bases align to TRBD2. CDR3 size: 18 residues. Germline V gene data show CDR1 as SGHTA and CDR2 as FQGNSA. Trimming cost V 1 base and J 0 bases; bases outside gene matches: 10. CDR3 residues: CASSLGPAGDVYQETQYF. DNA of the CDR3: TGTGCCAGCAGCTTAGGCCCAGCGGGGGACGTATACCAAGAGACCCAGTACTTC.

This chain joins TRBV5-1 and TRBJ2-1; TRBD2 aligns across 8 bases. V was clipped by 0 bases and J by 8 bases; unmatched bases: 7. CDR1 and CDR2 from the germline V gene are SGHRS and YFSETQ. CDR3 length: 15 residues. Here the CDR3 reads CASSLELADGDEQFF. The DNA of the CDR3 is TGCGCCAGCAGCTTGGAACTAGCGGACGGCGATGAGCAGTTCTTC.

CDR3 DNA: TGTGCCAGCACCACGACTAGGAACAATGAGCAGTTCTTC. Its translation: CASTTTRNNEQFF. The chain couples TRBV6-5 to TRBJ2-1; TRBD2 is a possible D gene (6 bases). The CDR3 sequence is 13 residues long. Germline V gene lookup returns CDR1 MNHEY and CDR2 SVGAGI. With 7 bases removed from V and 5 bases from J, the gap between germline ends came to 12 bases.

This chain uses TRBV6-2 or TRBV6-3 with TRBJ1-1; TRBD1 aligns across 10 bases. The ends lost 2 bases at V and 7 bases at J; junction bases unmatched: 10. The V gene's germline CDR1 is MNHEY and CDR2 SVGEGT. This CDR3 is built from 16 residues. The CDR3 DNA reads TGTGCCAGCAGTTACGCTGGGACAGGGGCTGTGGGTGAAGCTTTCTTT. Protein: CASSYAGTGAVGEAFF.

V usage is TRBV19 and J usage is TRBJ1-1, with 7 bases that match TRBD1. This CDR3 is 13 amino acids long. V lost 11 bases and J lost 1; bases outside the gene matches: 7. Germline V lookup: CDR1 LNHDA, CDR2 SQIVND (reference sequence). CDR3 residues: CAARQGGNTEAFF. In DNA, the CDR3 is TGTGCCGCCCGACAGGGCGGGAACACTGAAGCTTTCTTT. The full variable domain, in which reference TRBV19 and TRBJ1-1 provide the parts outside the CDR3, is DGGITQSPKYLFRKEGQNVTLSCEQNLNHDAMYWYRQDPGQGLRLIYYSQIVNDFQKGDIAEGYSVSREKKESFPLTVTSAQKNPTAFYLCAARQGGNTEAFFGQGTRLTVV.

This sequence joins TRBV11-2 and TRBJ2-7, with D maybe TRBD2 (6 bases). V was pared by 1 base and J by 4 bases, with 14 bases between. This CDR3 comprises 15 residues. Per germline, CDR1 SGHAT and CDR2 FQNNGV. Written as DNA, the CDR3 is TGTGCCAGCAGCTTAGCGAACGGGGGAGCGTACGAGCAGTACTTC. As protein: CASSLANGGAYEQYF.

This chain connects TRBV6-5 to TRBJ1-1; TRBD1 is a possible D gene (5 bases). This CDR3 comprises 12 residues. From germline, CDR1 is MNHEY and CDR2 SVGAGI. Trimming took 5 bases from V and 6 from J, leaving 10 bases between them. The CDR3 sequence is CASSRPTAEAFF. For the CDR3, the DNA is TGTGCCAGCAGTCGACCGACAGCTGAAGCTTTCTTT.

The chain carries TRBV15 and TRBJ2-7, with D hard to call. Between the trimmed V and J ends, which lost 1 base and 2 bases, there was a span of 15 bases. Germline V gene data show CDR1 as LNHNV and CDR2 as YYDKDF (reference sequence). CDR3 size: 16 residues. Written as DNA, the CDR3 is TGTGCCACCAGCAGAGTGTTGACGGGTAGCCCCTACGAGCAGTACTTC. This codes for CATSRVLTGSPYEQYF.

As for this clone: The same CDR3 is also encoded by other DNA sequences in this sample. J is TRBJ2-6 and V is TRBV5-1, with D unresolved. The germline V gene has CDR1 SGHRS and CDR2 YFSETQ. The CDR3 is 15 amino acids. The V end lost 1 base, the J end lost 0 bases, and 5 bases lay between the germline ends. The DNA of the CDR3 is TGCGCCAGCAGCTTGCAGGTCTCTGGGGCCAACGTCCTGACTTTC. Amino acids: CASSLQVSGANVLTF.

This chain joins TRBV19 and TRBJ1-5; TRBD1 might be the D (5 bases). Trimming left V 7 bases short and J 0 bases short, with 19 bases between. This CDR3 region has 17 residues. Germline CDR1 is LNHDA and CDR2 is SQIVND (reference sequence). The CDR3, as DNA: TGTGCCAGTACCCTTTCCGAAGGGGCCGATAGCAATCAGCCCCAGCATTTT. It specifies CASTLSEGADSNQPQHF. The full variable domain, rest sourced from reference TRBV19 and TRBJ1-5, is DGGITQSPKYLFRKEGQNVTLSCEQNLNHDAMYWYRQDPGQGLRLIYYSQIVNDFQKGDIAEGYSVSREKKESFPLTVTSAQKNPTAFYLCASTLSEGADSNQPQHFGDGTRLSIL.

The rearrangement links TRBV21-1 to TRBJ2-7; the D call of TRBD2 is as the table states it, not checked on the DNA. TRBV21-1 is described as a pseudogene. The CDR3 totals 16 residues. The CDR3 DNA reads TGTGCCAGCAGCAAACTCCGGGGGGGGCCGGTTTACGAGCAGTACTTC. This sequence encodes CASSKLRGGPVYEQYF.